The present T cell receptor (beta chain) was sequenced within a study of blood T cell repertoires in COVID-19. About the study: COVID-19 samples, acute and convalescent, were from the United States, Italy and Spain. Nucleic acid was either cDNA or gDNA, and it came from T cells, B-cell-depleted T cells, or PBMCs.

Per the original data handling: Estimation of nucleated cell counts was performed using reference gene primer amplification. The table came from immunoSEQ multiplex PCR; TCRdb's copy has only in-frame clones and leaves some out. From that table come the V and J calls and clone size; the DNA was used to work out D and trimming. The sample shows about 69,000 clones, over 70% of them seen only once. Between the trimmed V and J ends, which lost 0 bases and 1 base, there was a span of 9 bases. Germline V gene sequence: CDR1 MGHRA, CDR2 YSYEKL. CDR3 length equals 15 residues. Source material: peripheral blood. The clonotype originates from a man in his 60s with acute or convalescent COVID-19. The chain recombines TRBV4-1 with TRBJ2-5, with D perhaps matching TRBD2 (5 bases). This CDR3 is CASSQDGLLQETQYF. CDR3 DNA: TGCGCCAGCAGCCAAGACGGACTGCTCCAAGAGACCCAGTACTTC.